The 20 T cell receptor beta chains in this list originate from one sample, sequenced in a study of breast tumors, draining lymph nodes, adjacent tissues. One entry per CDR3 protein, called by TCRdb with MiXCR from the multiplex PCR reads. This repertoire shows over 250,000 distinct CDR3 sequences, over 30% found once; its top ten account for under 1.2%. Breast cancer patients provided tissue from their axillary draining lymph nodes. Sequenced: axillary lymph node tissue. The receptors derive from a female donor with breast cancer. Some clones in this sample may be carry-over from other donors' samples.

This clonotype has ten or more counts. The chain joins TRBV5-8 to TRBJ2-3; D call uncertain. Germline V CDR1 and CDR2: SGHTS, YDEGEE. This CDR3 is 13 amino acids long. V was clipped by 4 bases and J by 3 bases, with 9 bases between them. The CDR3 DNA follows: TGTGCCAGCAGCCCCATGATGACAGATACGCAGTATTTT. Protein: CASSPMMTDTQYF. Filled out from reference TRBV5-8 and TRBJ2-3, the complete variable domain reads EAGVTQSPTHLIKTRGQQATLRCSPISGHTSVYWYQQALGLGLQFLLWYDEGEERNRGNFPPRFSGRQFPNYSSELNVNALELEDSALYLCASSPMMTDTQYFGPGTRLTVL.

This clonotype was seen repeatedly, ten times or more. J is TRBJ1-6 and V is TRBV6-6, with TRBD1 matching over 10 bases. Trimming took 5 bases from V and 9 from J; bases not matched to a gene: 7. Germline values: CDR1 MNHNY, CDR2 SVGAGI (reference sequence). The CDR3 covers 15 residues. This CDR3 reads CASSDRGQGFSPLHF. The DNA of the CDR3 is TGTGCCAGCAGTGATCGGGGACAGGGGTTTTCACCCCTCCACTTT.

This clonotype was detected many times. The chain carries TRBV20-1 and TRBJ1-5; D is perhaps TRBD1 (5 bases). From germline, CDR1 is DFQATT and CDR2 SNEGSKA (reference sequence). This CDR3 contains 14 residues. V lost 3 bases, J lost 6 bases, and 15 bases lay in between. CDR3 nucleotide sequence: TGCAGTGCTAGCCAAACAGGTCGCGGTCAGCCCCAGCATTTT. Translation gives CSASQTGRGQPQHF.

This clonotype was observed many times. V is TRBV11-3 and J is TRBJ2-7, with D maybe TRBD2 (7 bases). The germline V and J ends were trimmed by 6 bases and 2 bases, with 17 bases remaining between them. Germline CDR1 reads SGHNT; CDR2 reads YENEEA. This CDR3 is 15 amino acids long. CDR3 in amino acids: CASRSPGRGTYEQYF. The CDR3 DNA follows: TGTGCCAGCAGATCCCCAGGGAGGGGGACCTACGAGCAGTACTTC.

This clonotype was seen a handful of times. A single base separates this from a much larger clone, so it may be a read error. The chain links TRBV12-3 or TRBV12-4 to TRBJ2-3, with 9 bases that match TRBD2. V trimming: 6 bases; J trimming: 1 base; junction bases outside the gene matches: 8. This CDR3 has 16 amino acids. The CDR3, as DNA: TGTGCCAGCAGCTCCCCAGAGCGGGAGGGCACAGATACGCAGTATTTT. This encodes CASSSPEREGTDTQYF.

This clonotype occurred a few times. This rearrangement joins TRBV5-1 to TRBJ2-5, with 11 positions matching TRBD2. Germline CDR1 is SGHRS and CDR2 is YFSETQ. This CDR3 comprises 16 residues. Germline trimming cut 1 base from V and 3 bases from J; bases unmatched to any gene: 5. CDR3 coding DNA: TGCGCCAGCAGCTTGTCCCCGGGACTAGCGGAAGAGACCCAGTACTTC. Protein sequence: CASSLSPGLAEETQYF.

This clonotype occurred a few times. At one end, the junction sequence differs from germline, possibly due to a read error. V is TRBV14 and J is TRBJ2-1; 8 bases are shared with TRBD2. The length of the CDR3 is 15 residues. Germline assignment: CDR1 SGHDN and CDR2 FVKESK. DNA of the CDR3: TGTGCCAGCAGCCCACTAGGTAGCGGGATGAATGAGCCGTTCTTC. Encoded protein: CASSPLGSGMNEPFF.

The chain carries TRBV7-9 and TRBJ2-5; D unresolved. Trimming cost V 2 bases and J 9 bases, with 19 bases left between them. There are 15 residues in the CDR3. Germline V CDR1 and CDR2: SEHNR, FQNEAQ (reference sequence). The chain's CDR3 is CASSLSVMGNQPQYF. The CDR3 DNA is TGTGCCAGCAGCTTATCGGTAATGGGCAATCAGCCCCAGTACTTC.

This clonotype appeared many times. The rearrangement links TRBV4-2 to TRBJ1-4, with D possibly matching TRBD1 (5 bases). This CDR3 spans 17 amino acids. Germline V gene lookup returns CDR1 LGHNA and CDR2 YNFKEQ. The V end lost 2 bases, the J end lost 6 bases, and 19 bases lay between the germline ends. The CDR3 region is CASSQLAGGRADEKLFF. CDR3 DNA: TGTGCCAGCAGCCAACTAGCCGGGGGACGAGCGGATGAAAAACTGTTTTTT.

Notes on this clonotype: This may stem from a read error, because a much larger clone lies one nucleotide away. This chain links TRBV11-2 with TRBJ2-7, with D uncertain. Per the germline V gene, CDR1 is SGHAT and CDR2 is FQNNGV. The CDR3 extends over 12 amino acids. CDR3 amino acids: CASSVRTYAQYF. CDR3 DNA: TGTGCCAGCAGCGTCCGGACCTACGCGCAGTACTTC.

This clonotype came up many times. The chain recombines TRBV4-1 with TRBJ1-5; possible D gene TRBD1, 5 bases. CDR3 length: 15 residues. Trimming removed 1 base from V and 0 bases from J, with 7 bases in between. CDR1 is MGHRA and CDR2 is YSYEKL in the germline V gene. The CDR3 loop reads CASSQGQTSNQPQHF. The CDR3 bases are TGCGCCAGCAGCCAAGGACAGACTAGCAATCAGCCCCAGCATTTT.

For this clonotype: The conserved closing phenylalanine or tryptophan is absent in this CDR3, likely reflecting a read error. This rearrangement joins TRBV14 to TRBJ1-6; 9 bases fit TRBD1. CDR3 length: 16 amino acids. V shed 4 bases and J 9 bases; nucleotides not matched to a gene: 10. From germline, CDR1 is SGHDN and CDR2 FVKESK. CDR3 residues: CASSRFWDRVGSPLHS. CDR3 nucleotides: TGTGCCAGCAGCCGCTTTTGGGACAGGGTAGGTTCACCCCTCCACTCT.

This clonotype was picked up many times. The chain links TRBV30 to TRBJ1-6; no reliable D call. The CDR3 consists of 11 residues. Germline V gives CDR1 GTSNPN, CDR2 SVGIG (reference sequence). V lost 0 bases, J lost 7 bases, and 1 base lay in between. This CDR3 is CAWSVNSPLHF. The DNA for the CDR3 is TGTGCCTGGAGTGTAAATTCACCCCTCCACTTT.

This clonotype turned up a few times. The rearrangement links TRBV4-1 to TRBJ2-7; TRBD2 matches 8 bases. CDR1 is MGHRA and CDR2 is YSYEKL in the germline V gene. V lost 1 base to trimming and J lost 2 bases; unmatched junction nucleotides: 4. The CDR3 is 15 amino acids. CDR3 DNA: TGCGCCAGCAGCCAAGGGGAGCGGGAGACCTACGAGCAGTACTTC. The encoded protein is CASSQGERETYEQYF.

The CDR3 here is CASSPGQIYQETQYF. The CDR3 region has the DNA TGTGCCAGCAGTCCGGGACAGATATACCAAGAGACCCAGTACTTC. The chain joins TRBV27 to TRBJ2-5; 7 nucleotides line up with TRBD1. Germline V gives CDR1 MNHEY, CDR2 SMNVEV (reference sequence). Trimming cost V 5 bases and J 0 bases; bases outside gene matches: 6. This CDR3 comprises 15 residues.

This clonotype was seen at least ten times. V usage is TRBV20-1 and J usage is TRBJ2-1; 9 positions agree with TRBD2. This CDR3 comprises 14 residues. The V gene's germline CDR1 is DFQATT and CDR2 SNEGSKA (reference sequence). Trimming took 6 bases from V and 3 from J; bases not matched to a gene: 6. The DNA of the CDR3 is TGCAGTGCGGAGACTAGCGGTTACTACAATGAGCAGTTCTTC. The encoded protein is CSAETSGYYNEQFF.

This clonotype was counted ten times or more. The chain joins TRBV11-2 to TRBJ1-5; possible D gene TRBD1, 6 bases. The germline V gene has CDR1 SGHAT and CDR2 FQNNGV. This CDR3 contains 13 residues. With 1 base removed from V and 6 bases from J, the gap between germline ends came to 7 bases. CDR3 amino acids: CASSLARGQPQHF. The CDR3 nucleotides read TGTGCCAGCAGCTTAGCCAGGGGTCAGCCCCAGCATTTT.

This clonotype occurred many times. The rearrangement uses TRBV7-9 and TRBJ2-3, with 11 nucleotides matching TRBD2. CDR1 is SEHNR, CDR2 FQNEAQ, per germline (reference sequence). The CDR3 has 18 amino acids. Germline trimming cut 3 bases from V and 0 bases from J; bases unmatched to any gene: 8. The CDR3 nucleotides read TGTGCCAGCAGCTTTACCCCGGGACTAGCGGAAAGCACAGATACGCAGTATTTT. It specifies CASSFTPGLAESTDTQYF.

A remark on this clonotype: This may stem from a read error, because a much larger clone lies one nucleotide away. The V and J genes are TRBV7-2 and TRBJ2-2; the match to TRBD2 covers 8 bases. J was trimmed by 9 bases and V by 5 bases; bases with no gene match: 20. CDR1 and CDR2 from the germline V gene are SGHTA and FQGNSA. The CDR3 totals 18 residues. The CDR3 region is CASSGSTSETGVARELFF. CDR3 coding DNA: TGTGCCAGCAGCGGCTCGACTAGCGAGACGGGTGTAGCCCGGGAGCTGTTTTTT.

This clonotype was detected many times. This rearrangement joins TRBV20-1 to TRBJ2-5; a possible D gene is TRBD2 (6 bases). Germline lookup yields CDR1 DFQATT and CDR2 SNEGSKA (reference sequence). V shed 3 bases and J shed 5 bases, with 13 bases lying between them. This CDR3 contains 13 residues. In nucleotides, the CDR3 is TGCAGTGCTAGGTTGGCGGGAATGGAGACCCAGTACTTC. This codes for CSARLAGMETQYF.